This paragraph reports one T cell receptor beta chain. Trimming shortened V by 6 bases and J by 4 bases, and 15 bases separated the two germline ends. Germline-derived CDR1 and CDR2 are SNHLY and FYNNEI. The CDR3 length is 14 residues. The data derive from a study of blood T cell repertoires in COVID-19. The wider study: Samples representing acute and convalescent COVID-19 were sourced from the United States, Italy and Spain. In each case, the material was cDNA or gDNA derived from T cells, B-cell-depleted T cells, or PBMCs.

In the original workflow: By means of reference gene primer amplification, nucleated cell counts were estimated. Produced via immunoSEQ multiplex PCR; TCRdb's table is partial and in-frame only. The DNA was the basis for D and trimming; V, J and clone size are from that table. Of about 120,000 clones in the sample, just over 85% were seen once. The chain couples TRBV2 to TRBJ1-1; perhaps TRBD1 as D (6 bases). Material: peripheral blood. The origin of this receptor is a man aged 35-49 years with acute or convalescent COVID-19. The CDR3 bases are TGTGCCAGCAGGGAACAGGGAGGGGGCACTGAAGCTTTCTTT. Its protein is CASREQGGGTEAFF.